This TCR beta chain was sequenced in a study of blood T cell repertoires in COVID-19. At the level of the study: There were acute and convalescent COVID-19 samples, and they came from the United States, Italy and Spain. Sample material is recorded as cDNA or gDNA derived from T cells, B-cell-depleted T cells, or PBMCs.

In regard to this clone: At one of its ends the junction is not consistent with the germline gene, which may arise from a read error.

In the original workflow: Estimates of nucleated cell counts were drawn from the amplification of reference gene primers. Data came from immunoSEQ multiplex PCR; TCRdb stores just in-frame clones and leaves some out. Clone size and the V and J calls come from that table; the DNA yielded D and trimming. The data hold approximately 270,000 clones, with approximately 88% observed a single time. Germline V gene sequence: CDR1 DFQATT, CDR2 SNEGSKA (reference sequence). The CDR3 has 11 amino acids. This sequence joins TRBV20-1 and TRBJ2-7, with D perhaps TRBD2 (5 bases). This clonotype was sampled from a man aged 50 or older with acute or convalescent COVID-19. The sequencing sample was made of peripheral blood. CDR3 loop: CGASRGYEQYF. The CDR3 coding sequence is TGCGGTGCTAGCCGCGGGTACGAGCAGTACTTC.